Each of the 4 T cell receptor beta chains below was sequenced from the same sample in a study of identical twins. From the 5' RACE reads, TCRdb called clonotypes with MiXCR, one entry per CDR3 protein. The sample lists hundreds of thousands of distinct CDR3 sequences, roughly 9.7% occurring once. This same sample was also taken into another study, of yellow fever vaccine responses in identical twins.

The sample was CD8+ T cells sorted from blood. The receptors were gathered from a woman aged 18-29 years in good health.

CDR3 sequence reads: CASSYFRQNTGELFF. The CDR3 nucleotides read TGTGCCAGCAGTTACTTCCGGCAGAACACCGGGGAGCTGTTTTTT. This chain joins TRBV6-5 and TRBJ2-2; D gene uncertain. Germline V gene sequence: CDR1 MNHEY, CDR2 SVGAGI. There are 15 residues in the CDR3. V lost 1 base and J 1 base, leaving 7 bases between the germline ends.

The gene calls are TRBV9 and TRBJ1-2, with D perhaps matching TRBD1 (6 bases). CDR1 is SGDLS and CDR2 is YYNGEE in the germline V gene. Trimming shortened V by 0 bases and J by 0 bases, and 9 bases separated the two germline ends. The CDR3 sequence is 15 residues long. This CDR3 is CASSVVAGANYGYTF. CDR3 coding DNA: TGTGCCAGCAGCGTAGTGGCAGGGGCTAACTATGGCTACACCTTC.

This clonotype was seen at least ten times. This sequence joins TRBV7-2 and TRBJ1-1; TRBD1 is a possible D gene (6 bases). The CDR3 has 16 amino acids. Trimming removed 3 bases from V and 5 bases from J, with 19 bases in between. Germline CDR1 reads SGHTA; CDR2 reads FQGNSA. CDR3 bases: TGTGCCAGCAGCTTTGATACTAGGGGGACGATGACTGAAGCTTTCTTT. It codes for CASSFDTRGTMTEAFF.

This chain links TRBV20-1 with TRBJ2-1; 12 nucleotides agree with TRBD2. The CDR3 has 21 amino acids. The ends lost 0 bases at V and 3 bases at J; junction bases unmatched: 18. CDR1 is DFQATT and CDR2 is SNEGSKA in the germline V gene (reference sequence). CDR3 sequence reads: CSARDDGGASGRARFYNEQFF. CDR3 nucleotides: TGCAGTGCTAGAGATGATGGGGGGGCTAGCGGGAGGGCCCGTTTCTACAATGAGCAGTTCTTC.